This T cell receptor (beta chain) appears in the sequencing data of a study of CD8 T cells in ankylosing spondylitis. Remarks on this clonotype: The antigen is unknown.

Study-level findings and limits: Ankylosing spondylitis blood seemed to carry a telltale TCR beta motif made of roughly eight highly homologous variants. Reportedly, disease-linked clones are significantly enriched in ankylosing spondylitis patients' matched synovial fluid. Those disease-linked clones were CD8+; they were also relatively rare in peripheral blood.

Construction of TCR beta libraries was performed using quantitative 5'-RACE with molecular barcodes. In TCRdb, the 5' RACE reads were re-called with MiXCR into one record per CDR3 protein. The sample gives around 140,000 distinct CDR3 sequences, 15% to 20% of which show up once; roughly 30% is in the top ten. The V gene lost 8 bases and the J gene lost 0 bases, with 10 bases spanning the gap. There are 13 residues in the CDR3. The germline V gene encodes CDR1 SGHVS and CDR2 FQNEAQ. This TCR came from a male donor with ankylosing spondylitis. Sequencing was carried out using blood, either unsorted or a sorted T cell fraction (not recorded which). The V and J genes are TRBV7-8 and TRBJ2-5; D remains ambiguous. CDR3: CASGRFDQETQYF. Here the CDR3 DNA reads TGTGCCAGCGGCCGGTTCGACCAAGAGACCCAGTACTTC.